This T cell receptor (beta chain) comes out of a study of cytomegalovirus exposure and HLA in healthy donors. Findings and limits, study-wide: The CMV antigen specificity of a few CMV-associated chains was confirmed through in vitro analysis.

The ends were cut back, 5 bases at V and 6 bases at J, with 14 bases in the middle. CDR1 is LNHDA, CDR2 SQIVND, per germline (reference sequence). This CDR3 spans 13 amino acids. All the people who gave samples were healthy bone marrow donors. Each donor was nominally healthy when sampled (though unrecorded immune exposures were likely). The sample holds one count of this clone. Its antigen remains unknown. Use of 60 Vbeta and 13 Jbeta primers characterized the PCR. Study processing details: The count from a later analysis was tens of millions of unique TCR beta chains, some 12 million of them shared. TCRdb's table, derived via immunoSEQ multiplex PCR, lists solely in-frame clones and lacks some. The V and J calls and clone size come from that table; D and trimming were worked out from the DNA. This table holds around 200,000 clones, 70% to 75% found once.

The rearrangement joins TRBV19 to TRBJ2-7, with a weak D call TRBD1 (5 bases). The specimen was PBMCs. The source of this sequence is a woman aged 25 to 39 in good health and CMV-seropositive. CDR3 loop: CASSSGPSPEQYF. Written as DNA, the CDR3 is TGTGCCAGTAGTTCAGGGCCCTCTCCCGAGCAGTACTTC.